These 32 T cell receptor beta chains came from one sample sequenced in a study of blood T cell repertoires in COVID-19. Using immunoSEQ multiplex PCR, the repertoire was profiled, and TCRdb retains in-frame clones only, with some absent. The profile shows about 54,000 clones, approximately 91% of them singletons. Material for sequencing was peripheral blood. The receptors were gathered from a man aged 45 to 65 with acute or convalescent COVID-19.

The CDR3 loop reads CASSLGGYVADTQYF. The CDR3 DNA reads TGTGCCAGCAGCTTAGGCGGTTACGTAGCAGATACGCAGTATTTT. The gene calls are TRBV11-3 and TRBJ2-3; D call uncertain. Germline V gene sequence: CDR1 SGHNT, CDR2 YENEEA. V was clipped by 1 base and J by 4 bases, with 12 bases between them. The CDR3 length is 15 residues.

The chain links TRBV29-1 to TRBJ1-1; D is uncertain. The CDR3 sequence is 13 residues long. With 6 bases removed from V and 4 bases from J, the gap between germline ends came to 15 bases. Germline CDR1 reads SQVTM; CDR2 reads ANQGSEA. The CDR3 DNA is TGCAGCGTCTTGGGGAGGGAAGGCACTGAAGCTTTCTTT. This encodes CSVLGREGTEAFF.

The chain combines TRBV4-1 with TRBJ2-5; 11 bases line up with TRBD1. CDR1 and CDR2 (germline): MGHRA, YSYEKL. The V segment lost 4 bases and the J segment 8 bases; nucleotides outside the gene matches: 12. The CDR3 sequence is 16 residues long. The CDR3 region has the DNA TGCGCCAGCAGCCTTCAAACCGGGACAGGGGGTTTTACCCAGTACTTC. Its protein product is CASSLQTGTGGFTQYF.

The CDR3 loop reads CSASSRRQGLNYGYTF. CDR3 nucleotide sequence: TGCAGTGCTAGTTCCCGGCGACAGGGCCTTAACTATGGCTACACCTTC. The chain recombines TRBV20-1 with TRBJ1-2, with 7 bases lining up with TRBD1. Germline V gene data show CDR1 as DFQATT and CDR2 as SNEGSKA (reference sequence). The CDR3 is made up of 16 amino acids. Trimming cost V 3 bases and J 1 base; bases outside gene matches: 11.

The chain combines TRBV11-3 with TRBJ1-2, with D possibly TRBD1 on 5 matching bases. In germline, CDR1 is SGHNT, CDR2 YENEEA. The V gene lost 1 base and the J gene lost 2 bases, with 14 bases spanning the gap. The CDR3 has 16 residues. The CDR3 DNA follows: TGTGCCAGCAGCTTAGTTCAGGGATCCCTAAACTATGGCTACACCTTC. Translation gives CASSLVQGSLNYGYTF.

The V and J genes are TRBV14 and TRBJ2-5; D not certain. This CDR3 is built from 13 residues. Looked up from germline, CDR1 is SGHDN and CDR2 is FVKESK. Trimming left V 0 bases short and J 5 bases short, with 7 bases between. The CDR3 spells CASSQDLPETQYF. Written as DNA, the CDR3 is TGTGCCAGCAGCCAAGACCTCCCGGAGACCCAGTACTTC.

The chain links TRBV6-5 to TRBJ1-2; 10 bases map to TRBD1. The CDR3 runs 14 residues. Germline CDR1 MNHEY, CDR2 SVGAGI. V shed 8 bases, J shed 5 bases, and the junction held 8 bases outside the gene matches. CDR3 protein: CASRTPGQGYGYTF. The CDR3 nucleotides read TGTGCCAGCCGGACTCCGGGACAGGGGTATGGCTACACCTTC.

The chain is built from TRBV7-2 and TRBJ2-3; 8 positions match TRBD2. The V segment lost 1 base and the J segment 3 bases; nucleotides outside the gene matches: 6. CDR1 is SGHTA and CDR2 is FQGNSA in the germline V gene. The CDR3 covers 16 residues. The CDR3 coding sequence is TGTGCCAGCAGCTTAGATGTGGGACTAGGAACAGATACGCAGTATTTT. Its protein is CASSLDVGLGTDTQYF.

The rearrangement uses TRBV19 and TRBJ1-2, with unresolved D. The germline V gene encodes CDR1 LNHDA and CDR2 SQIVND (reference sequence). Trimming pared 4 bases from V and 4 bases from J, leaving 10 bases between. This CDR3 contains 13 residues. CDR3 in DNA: TGTGCCAGTAGTAATGACGGCGGCTATGGCTACACCTTC. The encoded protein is CASSNDGGYGYTF.

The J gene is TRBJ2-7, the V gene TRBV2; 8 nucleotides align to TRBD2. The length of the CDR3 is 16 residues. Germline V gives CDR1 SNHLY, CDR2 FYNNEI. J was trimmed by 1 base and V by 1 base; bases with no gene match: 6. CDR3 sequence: CASSEVGIAGSYEQYF. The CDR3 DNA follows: TGTGCCAGCAGTGAAGTCGGGATAGCGGGGTCCTACGAGCAGTACTTC.

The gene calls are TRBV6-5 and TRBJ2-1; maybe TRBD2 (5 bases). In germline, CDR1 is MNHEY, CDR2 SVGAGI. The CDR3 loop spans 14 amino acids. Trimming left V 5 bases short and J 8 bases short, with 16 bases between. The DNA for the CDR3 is TGTGCCAGCAGTCCGAAACTAGGGCTAGATGAGCAGTTCTTC. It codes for CASSPKLGLDEQFF.

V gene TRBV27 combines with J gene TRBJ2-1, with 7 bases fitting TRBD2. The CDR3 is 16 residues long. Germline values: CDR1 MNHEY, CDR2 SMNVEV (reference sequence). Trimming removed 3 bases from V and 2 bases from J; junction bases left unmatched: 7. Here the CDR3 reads CASSLGGSRAYNEQFF. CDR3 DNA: TGTGCCAGCAGTTTGGGCGGGAGTAGGGCCTACAATGAGCAGTTCTTC.

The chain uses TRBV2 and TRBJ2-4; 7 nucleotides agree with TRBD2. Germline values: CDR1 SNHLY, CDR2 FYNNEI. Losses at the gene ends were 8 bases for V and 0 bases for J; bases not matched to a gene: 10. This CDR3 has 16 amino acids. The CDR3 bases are TGTGCCAGCGGGGGGGTGGCAGGGAGAGCCAAAAACATTCAGTACTTC. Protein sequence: CASGGVAGRAKNIQYF.

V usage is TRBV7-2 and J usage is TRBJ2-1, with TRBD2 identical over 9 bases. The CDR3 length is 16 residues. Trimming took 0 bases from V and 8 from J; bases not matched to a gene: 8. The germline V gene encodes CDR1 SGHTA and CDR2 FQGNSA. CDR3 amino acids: CASSLARGLAIDEQFF. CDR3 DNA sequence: TGTGCCAGCAGCTTAGCTAGGGGACTAGCCATCGATGAGCAGTTCTTC.

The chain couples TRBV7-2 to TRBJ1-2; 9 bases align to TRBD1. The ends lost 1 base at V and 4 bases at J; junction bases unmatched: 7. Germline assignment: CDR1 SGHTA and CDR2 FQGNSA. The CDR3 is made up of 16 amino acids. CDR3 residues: CASSLEGQGNSYGYTF. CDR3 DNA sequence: TGTGCCAGCAGCTTAGAGGGACAGGGTAACAGCTATGGCTACACCTTC.

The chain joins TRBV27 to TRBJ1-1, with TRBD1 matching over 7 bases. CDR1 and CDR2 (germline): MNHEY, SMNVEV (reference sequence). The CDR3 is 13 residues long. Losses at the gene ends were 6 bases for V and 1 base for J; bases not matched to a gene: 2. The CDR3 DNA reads TGTGCCAGCAGGGGACAGCCGAACACTGAAGCTTTCTTT. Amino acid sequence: CASRGQPNTEAFF.

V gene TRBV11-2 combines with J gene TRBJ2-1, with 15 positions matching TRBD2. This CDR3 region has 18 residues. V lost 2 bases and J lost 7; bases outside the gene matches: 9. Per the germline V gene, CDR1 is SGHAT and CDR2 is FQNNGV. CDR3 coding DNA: TGTGCCAGCAGCTTAAAACTAGGACTAGCGGGAGGGGGAAATGAGCAGTTCTTC. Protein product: CASSLKLGLAGGGNEQFF.

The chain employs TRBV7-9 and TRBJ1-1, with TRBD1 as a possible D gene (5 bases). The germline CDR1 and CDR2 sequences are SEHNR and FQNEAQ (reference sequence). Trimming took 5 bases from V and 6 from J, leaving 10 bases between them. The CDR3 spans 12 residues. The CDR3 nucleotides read TGTGCCAGCAGCGGGGCCGTTCCTGAAGCTTTCTTT. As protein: CASSGAVPEAFF.

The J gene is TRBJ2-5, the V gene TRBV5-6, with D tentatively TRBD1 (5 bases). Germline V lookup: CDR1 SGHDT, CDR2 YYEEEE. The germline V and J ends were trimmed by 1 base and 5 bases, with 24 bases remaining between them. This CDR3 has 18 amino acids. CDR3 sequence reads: CASSLRQPWMLSEETQYF. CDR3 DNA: TGTGCCAGCAGCTTGAGACAGCCCTGGATGCTATCGGAGGAGACCCAGTACTTC.

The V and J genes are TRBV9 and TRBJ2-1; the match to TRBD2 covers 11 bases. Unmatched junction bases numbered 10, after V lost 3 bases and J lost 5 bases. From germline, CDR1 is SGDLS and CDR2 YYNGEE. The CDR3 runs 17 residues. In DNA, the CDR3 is TGTGCCAGCAGCGGGAGCTCCGGGACTAGCGGACACAATGAGCAGTTCTTC. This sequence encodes CASSGSSGTSGHNEQFF.

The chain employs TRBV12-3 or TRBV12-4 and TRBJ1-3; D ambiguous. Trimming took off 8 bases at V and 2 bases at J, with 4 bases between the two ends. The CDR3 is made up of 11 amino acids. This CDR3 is CASGPGNTIYF. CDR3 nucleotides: TGTGCCAGCGGCCCTGGAAACACCATATATTTT.

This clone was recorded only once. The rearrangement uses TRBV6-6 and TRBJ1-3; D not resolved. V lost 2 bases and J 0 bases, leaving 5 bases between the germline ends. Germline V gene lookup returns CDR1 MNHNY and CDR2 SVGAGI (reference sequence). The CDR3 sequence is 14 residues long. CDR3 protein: CASSYGLSGNTIYF. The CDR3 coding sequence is TGTGCCAGCAGTTACGGACTCTCTGGAAACACCATATATTTT.

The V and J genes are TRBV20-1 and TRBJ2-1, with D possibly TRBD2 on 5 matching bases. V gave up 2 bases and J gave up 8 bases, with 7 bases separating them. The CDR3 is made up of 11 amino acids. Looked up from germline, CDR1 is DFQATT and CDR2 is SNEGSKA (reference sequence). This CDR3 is CSARLADEQFF. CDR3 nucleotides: TGCAGTGCTAGACTAGCCGATGAGCAGTTCTTC.

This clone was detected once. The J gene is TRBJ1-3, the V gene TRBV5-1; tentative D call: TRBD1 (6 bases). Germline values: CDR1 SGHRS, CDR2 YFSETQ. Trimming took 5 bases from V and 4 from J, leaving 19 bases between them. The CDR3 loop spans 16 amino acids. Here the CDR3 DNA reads TGCGCCAGCAGTACGGACAGCCCGTTGCTCGGAAACACCATATATTTT. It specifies CASSTDSPLLGNTIYF.

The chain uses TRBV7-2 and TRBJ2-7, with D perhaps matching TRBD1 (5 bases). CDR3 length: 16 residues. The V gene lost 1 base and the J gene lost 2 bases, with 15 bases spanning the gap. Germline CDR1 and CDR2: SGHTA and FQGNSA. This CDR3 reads CASSLVPQGSAYEQYF. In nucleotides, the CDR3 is TGTGCCAGCAGCTTAGTACCGCAGGGATCCGCCTACGAGCAGTACTTC.

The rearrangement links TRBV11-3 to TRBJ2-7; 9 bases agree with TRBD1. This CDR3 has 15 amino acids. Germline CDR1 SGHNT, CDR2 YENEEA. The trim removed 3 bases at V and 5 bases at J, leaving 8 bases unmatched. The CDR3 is CASSLGQGRVHEQYF. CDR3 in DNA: TGTGCCAGCAGCTTGGGACAGGGTCGTGTTCACGAGCAGTACTTC.

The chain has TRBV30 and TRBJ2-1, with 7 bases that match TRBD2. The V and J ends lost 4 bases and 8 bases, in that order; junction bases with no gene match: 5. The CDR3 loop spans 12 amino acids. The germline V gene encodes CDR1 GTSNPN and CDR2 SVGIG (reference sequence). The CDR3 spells CAWMGGRDEQFF. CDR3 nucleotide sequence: TGTGCCTGGATGGGAGGGCGCGATGAGCAGTTCTTC. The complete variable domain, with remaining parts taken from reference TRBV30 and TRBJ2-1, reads SQTIHQWPATLVQPVGSPLSLECTVEGTSNPNLYWYRQAAGRGLQLLFYSVGIGQISSEVPQNLSASRPQDRQFILSSKKLLLSDSGFYLCAWMGGRDEQFFGPGTRLTVL.

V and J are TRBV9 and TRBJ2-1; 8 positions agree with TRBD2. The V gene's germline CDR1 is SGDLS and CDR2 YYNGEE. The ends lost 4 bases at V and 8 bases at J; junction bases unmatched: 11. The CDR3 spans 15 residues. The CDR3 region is CASSPTSGRVHEQFF. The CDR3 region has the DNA TGTGCCAGCAGCCCTACTAGCGGAAGGGTCCATGAGCAGTTCTTC.

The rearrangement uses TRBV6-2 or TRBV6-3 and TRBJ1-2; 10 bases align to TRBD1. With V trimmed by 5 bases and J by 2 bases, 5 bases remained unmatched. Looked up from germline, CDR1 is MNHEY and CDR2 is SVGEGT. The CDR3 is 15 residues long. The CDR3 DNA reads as TGTGCCAGCAGTACAACGGGACAGGGGAACTATGGCTACACCTTC. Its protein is CASSTTGQGNYGYTF.

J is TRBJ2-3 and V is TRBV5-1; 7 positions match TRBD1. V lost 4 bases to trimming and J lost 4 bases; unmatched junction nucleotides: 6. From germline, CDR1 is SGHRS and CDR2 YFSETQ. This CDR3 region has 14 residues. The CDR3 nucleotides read TGCGCCAGCAGCATACAGGGGTTTGCAGATACGCAGTATTTT. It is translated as CASSIQGFADTQYF.

The CDR3 DNA reads as TGTGCCTGGAGCTACGGCGGTGGTGAGCAGTTCTTC. Translating gives CAWSYGGGEQFF. The chain joins TRBV30 to TRBJ2-1; D unresolved. Germline CDR1 reads GTSNPN; CDR2 reads SVGIG (reference sequence). V shed 3 bases and J shed 9 bases, with 12 bases lying between them. The CDR3 runs to 12 residues.

CDR3: CASSWTGSDLGQPQHF. The CDR3 DNA sequence: TGTGCCAGCAGCTGGACAGGGTCAGATCTCGGTCAGCCCCAGCATTTT. The V gene is TRBV6-2 or TRBV6-3, the J gene TRBJ1-5; 8 bases agree with TRBD1. Germline CDR1 is MNHEY and CDR2 is SVGEGT. The V segment lost 6 bases and the J segment 6 bases; nucleotides outside the gene matches: 13. This CDR3 has 16 residues.